Here is one TCR beta chain with its context. Ages ranged from 18 to 89 years, with residence in about 24 US areas. The sample comes from a study of blood T cell repertoires in COVID-19. Study overall: Samples representing acute and convalescent COVID-19 were sourced from the United States, Italy and Spain.

With V trimmed by 10 bases and J by 7 bases, 12 bases remained unmatched. CDR1 and CDR2 from the germline V gene are SNHLY and FYNNEI. The CDR3 loop spans 15 amino acids. Repertoires were generated with immunoSEQ multiplex PCR, while TCRdb's copy carries only in-frame clones and drops some. The sample lists approximately 230,000 clones; just over 85% were seen once. The gene calls are TRBV2 and TRBJ2-5, with 13 bases fitting TRBD2. This receptor was taken from a woman in her forties or fifties with acute COVID-19. The source material was PBMCs or T cells enriched from blood (not recorded which). The chain's CDR3 is CATKTSGRQRATQYF. The DNA for the CDR3 is TGTGCCACGAAGACTAGCGGGAGGCAAAGAGCGACCCAGTACTTC.